Shown below are 14 T cell receptor beta chains from a single sample sequenced in a study of a mutant IDH1 vaccine in newly diagnosed glioma. Indicated time point: week 35, safety follow-up. One vaccine dose held 300 ug of mutant IDH1 20-mer peptide and came with topical imiquimod. Clones were read by immunoSEQ multiplex PCR, and TCRdb kept only the in-frame ones, dropping some. The sample has 45,000 to 55,000 clones; roughly four fifths are singletons. The antigens these receptors bind are not known. The specimen comprised PBMCs, sampled from a glioma patient whose treatment included an IDH1 peptide vaccine. Source of these receptors: a man aged 40-49 years with glioma.

The V and J genes are TRBV29-1 and TRBJ2-5, with 10 bases that match TRBD1. Germline trimming cut 7 bases from V and 3 bases from J; bases unmatched to any gene: 8. CDR3 length: 14 residues. Germline-derived CDR1 and CDR2 are SQVTM and ANQGSEA. CDR3: CSGLPGTGEETQYF. CDR3 nucleotides: TGCAGCGGCCTACCCGGGACAGGGGAAGAGACCCAGTACTTC.

V gene TRBV7-2 combines with J gene TRBJ1-3; 7 bases agree with TRBD1. CDR1 SGHTA and CDR2 FQGNSA come from the germline V gene. The CDR3 is 12 residues long. The J segment lost 9 bases and the V segment lost 5 bases, leaving 4 bases of the junction unmatched. CDR3 nucleotide sequence: TGTGCCAGCAGCACCGCAGGGGGCACCATATATTTT. Protein sequence: CASSTAGGTIYF. Combining the CDR3 with reference TRBV7-2 and TRBJ1-3 gives the whole variable domain GAGVSQSPSNKVTEKGKDVELRCDPISGHTALYWYRQSLGQGLEFLIYFQGNSAPDKSGLPSDRFSAERTGGSVSTLTIQRTQQEDSAVYLCASSTAGGTIYFGEGSWLTVV.

This rearrangement joins TRBV5-5 to TRBJ2-7; the match to TRBD1 covers 7 bases. The V gene end was trimmed by 5 bases and the J gene end by 3 bases; junction bases not matched to a gene: 5. The CDR3 covers 13 residues. Germline V gene lookup returns CDR1 SGHKS and CDR2 YYEKEE (reference sequence). CDR3 sequence: CASSRDSYYEQYF. In nucleotides, the CDR3 is TGTGCCAGCAGTCGGGACAGTTACTACGAGCAGTACTTC.

The gene calls are TRBV4-1 and TRBJ1-4; weak D call: TRBD1 (5 bases). The V and J ends lost 1 base and 5 bases respectively, with 11 bases between them. Germline V gives CDR1 MGHRA, CDR2 YSYEKL. The CDR3 spans 15 residues. CDR3 sequence reads: CASSQVLGPNEKLFF. The DNA of the CDR3 is TGCGCCAGCAGCCAAGTCCTGGGGCCAAATGAAAAACTGTTTTTT.

This chain connects TRBV19 to TRBJ2-7; 8 positions match TRBD2. The closer fit of TRBJ2-5 to the DNA end suggests the J call may be wrong. Germline assignment: CDR1 LNHDA and CDR2 SQIVND (reference sequence). The CDR3 consists of 13 residues. The CDR3 sequence: CASSMGLEETQYF. The CDR3 region has the DNA TGTGCCAGTAGTATGGGACTAGAGGAGACCCAGTACTTC.

The V and J genes are TRBV14 and TRBJ2-1, with 7 bases fitting TRBD2. With 0 bases clipped from V and 7 bases from J, the junction kept 12 bases outside the gene matches. Per germline, CDR1 SGHDN and CDR2 FVKESK. This CDR3 region has 17 residues. In DNA, the CDR3 is TGTGCCAGCAGCCAAGACCCGGGACCTTGGGGGGGAAATGAGCAGTTCTTC. Translating it yields CASSQDPGPWGGNEQFF.

The chain joins TRBV27 to TRBJ2-7; D is perhaps TRBD2 (7 bases). The CDR3 contains 13 residues. CDR1 is MNHEY and CDR2 is SMNVEV in the germline V gene (reference sequence). V was clipped by 4 bases and J by 6 bases, with 13 bases between them. CDR3 sequence reads: CASSSEGGGEQYV. The CDR3 region has the DNA TGTGCCAGCAGTTCGGAGGGAGGGGGCGAGCAGTACGTC.

CDR3 residues: CASSYSPDTNGYTF. CDR3 in DNA: TGTGCCAGCAGTTACTCGCCGGACACGAACGGGTACACCTTC. The V gene is TRBV6-5, the J gene TRBJ1-2, with D possibly TRBD1 on 5 matching bases. The CDR3 has 14 residues. V was shortened by 0 bases and J by 11 bases, with 16 bases between the two germline ends. CDR1 is MNHEY and CDR2 is SVGAGI in the germline V gene.

This clone occurred a few times. The chain couples TRBV25-1 to TRBJ2-5, with D perhaps given as TRBD1 or TRBD2 (5 bases each). V was cut by 3 bases and J by 7 bases, with 21 bases left in between. The CDR3 consists of 16 residues. The germline V gene encodes CDR1 MGHDK and CDR2 SYGVNS. CDR3 sequence (DNA): TGTGCCAGCAGTGAGGGGGTCCTCTTAGCCCCCGGGACCCAGTACTTC. Its translation: CASSEGVLLAPGTQYF.

V usage is TRBV7-2 and J usage is TRBJ2-7, with TRBD1 identical over 7 bases. The V gene end was trimmed by 4 bases and the J gene end by 6 bases; junction bases not matched to a gene: 9. Germline lookup yields CDR1 SGHTA and CDR2 FQGNSA. The CDR3 covers 14 residues. The CDR3 DNA follows: TGTGCCAGCAGCTCCAGGACAGGTGGTCTCGAGCAGTACGTC. It yields the protein CASSSRTGGLEQYV.

The genes are TRBV18 and TRBJ1-2; no definite D call. The CDR3 runs 13 residues. V was cut by 2 bases and J by 2 bases, with 6 bases left in between. Germline V lookup: CDR1 KGHSH, CDR2 LQKENI. CDR3 nucleotide sequence: TGTGCCAGCTCACCAGGAGCCAACTATGGCTACACCTTC. It is translated as CASSPGANYGYTF.

This clone is a singleton in its sample. The chain combines TRBV6-4 with TRBJ1-2; 9 nucleotides line up with TRBD1. V dropped 6 bases and J dropped 8; count of bases not matched to a gene: 16. The CDR3 extends over 16 amino acids. Germline CDR1 MRHNA, CDR2 SNTAGT. CDR3 sequence: CASSLHPSQGAQGYTF. The CDR3 nucleotides are TGTGCCAGCAGCCTCCATCCATCACAGGGGGCGCAGGGCTACACCTTC.

The rearrangement uses TRBV25-1 and TRBJ2-7; no clear D. Germline lookup yields CDR1 MGHDK and CDR2 SYGVNS. The CDR3 is 11 residues long. The V end was cut by 5 bases, the J end by 4 bases, with 6 bases between. CDR3 coding DNA: TGTGCCAGCAGTAAAACGTACGAGCAGTACTTC. This gives the protein CASSKTYEQYF.

The chain uses TRBV5-6 and TRBJ2-5; 13 bases match TRBD2. V was pared by 2 bases and J by 5 bases, with 6 bases of the junction left unmatched. The CDR3 length is 16 residues. Looked up from germline, CDR1 is SGHDT and CDR2 is YYEEEE. Here the CDR3 DNA reads TGTGCCAGCAGCTTTGGACTAGCGGGAGCGGGCGAGACCCAGTACTTC. This encodes CASSFGLAGAGETQYF. The whole variable domain, filled in from reference TRBV5-6 and TRBJ2-5, reads DAGVTQSPTHLIKTRGQQVTLRCSPKSGHDTVSWYQQALGQGPQFIFQYYEEEERQRGNFPDRFSGHQFPNYSSELNVNALLLGDSALYLCASSFGLAGAGETQYFGPGTRLLVL.